This record looks at one TCR beta chain sequence and its context. No antigen is known for it. Per-nucleotide qualities are absent, and no much larger clonotype sits a single base away. The data originate from a study of cytomegalovirus exposure and HLA in healthy donors (TCRdb year 2017). Context from the whole study: An earlier analysis of some 600 of the donors reported about 260 Gb of sequence data and around 100 million unique TCR beta sequences obtained from roughly 170 million T cells. All discovery cohort repertoires had been generated on a single sequencing platform. Four to six DR-DQ haplotypes were handled as single units for association and clustering because linkage in the cohort was strong. The study aimed to test whether cataloging public T cell receptors could reveal signatures of past pathogen exposure. Besides the first cohort of approximately 710 subjects, a separate validation cohort made up of over 95 different subjects was used. Rather than using new phenotypic data, the later analysis identified candidate immune exposures from TCR beta sequences and from how often those sequences occurred across donors. A later analysis re-examined previously published TCR beta repertoires from more than 600 donors and added high-resolution HLA genotyping to investigate patterns of TCR occurrence. An early release covering roughly 600 HLA-typed donors comprised around 300 gigabases of sequencing data and roughly 86 million unique TCR sequences. Alongside the repertoire data, information on donor age, sex, ethnicity and CMV serostatus was compiled. The study combined high-throughput TCR immunosequencing, statistical association of individual TCRs with disease status, and machine learning to predict cytomegalovirus infection status. To decide whether each TCR beta V gene segment behaved as functional or pseudogenic, an earlier analysis of approximately 590 of the donors relied on high-throughput TCR beta sequencing. A later genetic analysis used genome-wide SNP genotypes for 398 of the 666 donors, treating that subset as a discovery cohort. Class I and class II HLA loci were covered by the typing at four-digit resolution. Across 398 genotyped donors of the cohort, an average of approximately 220,000 unique TCR beta nucleotide sequences per donor were sequenced, and roughly a sixth of those sequences were non-productive. The T cell repertoires of some 670 subjects were profiled by immunosequencing and related to cytomegalovirus serostatus. Typing coverage varied by locus: roughly 629-640 donors for A, B, C, DRB1 and DQB1; roughly 520 for DQA1; over 600 for DPA1; around 490 for DPB1. Of the 398 genotyped donors, 65% to 90% fell in the genetic ancestry cluster associated with self-reported Caucasian donors. Overall study results and their limits: Only TCR beta chains were sequenced in this cohort, and the absence of alpha or paired-chain data limited detectable features. A later analysis found that TCR association rates varied across HLA loci, with DRB1 alleles showing the most associated TCRs and HLA-C alleles the fewest. Compared with equally common non-associated chains, HLA-associated TCR beta chains in a later analysis were more clonally expanded and had lower generation probabilities. The authors suggested that the approach could potentially be generalized to other disease states and immunological phenotypes. For the cohort, immune exposure information was limited to CMV serostatus. A total of 150 or so TCR beta chains were listed by the study as associated with cytomegalovirus. Strong co-occurrence of HLA alleles, especially DR and DQ, made assigning TCR associations to individual alleles difficult. In a later analysis, most CMV-associated TCR beta chains were found to appear HLA-restricted, with HLA associations seemingly driven largely by CMV exposure. In vitro tests confirmed that a few of the cytomegalovirus-associated TCR beta chains recognize cytomegalovirus antigens. While some public TCRs were present in many individuals, most TCR sequences turned up only very rarely across donors. The earlier analysis of 587 of the donors excluded roughly 17 rarely observed V segments, including chromosome 9 orphons, because counts were too low. Presence/absence analyses assumed roughly uniform sequencing depth across donors, an assumption that may not hold. An association between a missense DCLRE1C variant and V-gene and J-gene trimming of TCR beta chains was found in a later genetic analysis and replicated in an independent cohort. Compared with the 666-donor mean, donors in an Asian-associated ancestry cluster had fewer N-insertions in productive TCRs, according to a later genetic analysis. The classifier was reported to diagnose cytomegalovirus status with high specificity and sensitivity in both the original and validation cohorts. A later analysis reported that several top co-occurrence clusters appeared linked to parvovirus B19, influenza, CMV and Epstein-Barr virus. In a later analysis, about 17,000 TCR beta sequences were associated with specific HLA alleles at a false discovery rate of 0.05. Linkage disequilibrium might explain the correlated functional status among segregating V segments, but an unknown experimental factor could not be ruled out. A cluster of highly shared sequence variants was judged likely to be a technical artifact of the sequencing pipeline. Broadly in line with IMGT annotations, most TCR beta V segments showed up in productive rearrangements about 87% or about 30% of the time in an earlier analysis of around 600 of the donors. HLA typing was unavailable for some donors at each locus, so association tests used only the typed subset. A further reported finding was that TCR beta sequences accurately predicted the HLA-A and HLA-B alleles for most subjects in the first cohort.

The library was built by means of the immunoSEQ multiplex PCR assay. A mixture of 60 forward primers for TCR Vbeta segments and 13 reverse primers for TCR Jbeta segments was used in the multiplex PCR. Amplification of the CDR3 region of rearranged TCR beta genes was performed with a multiplex PCR assay on genomic DNA. On the Illumina HiSeq System, the amplified TCR beta libraries were sequenced as 87-base-pair reads. In the source study's methods: Across the roughly 640 repertoires, a later analysis counted approximately 75 million unique TCR beta chains, some 11 million of which were shared by at least two donors. To remove PCR and sequencing errors, raw reads were error-corrected and collapsed into unique sequences using a nearest-neighbor algorithm that merged closely related sequences. V, D and J gene segments were assigned by aligning CDR3 sequences to IMGT reference sequences. For a sequence to be retained, at least a six-nucleotide match to both a V gene segment and a J gene segment was required. Rearrangements were called productive when the CDR3 lacked stop codons and stayed in frame with V and J; all others were non-productive. Following IMGT convention, CDR3 was defined as the stretch from the second conserved V-encoded cysteine to the conserved J-encoded phenylalanine. In an earlier analysis of around 570 of the donors, sequences lacking an unambiguous match to a single V gene segment were excluded. In an earlier analysis of several hundred of the donors, V segments were called functional above 56.7% productive rearrangements and were called segregating when the between-donor standard deviation exceeded 5%. To diagnose cytomegalovirus status from the catalog of TCR beta chain sequences, a statistical classification framework was built. In a later analysis, TCR nucleotide sequences were compared against IMGT/GENE-DB human TR gene sequences so that V and J genes could be assigned. Using the TCRdist pipeline, a later analysis assigned CDR3 sequences along with most-parsimonious VDJ recombination scenarios. In a later analysis, each TCR beta chain was defined by its CDR3 amino acid sequence together with its V-gene family, and reads lacking a unique V-gene family were excluded. A later analysis removed several hundred highly shared, low-generation-probability nucleotide sequences to deal with suspected cross-contamination and a sequencing artifact. A later analysis calculated a clonal expansion index for each public chain from normalized within-repertoire ranks of inferred template counts. In a later analysis, generation probabilities were computed using a VDJ recombination model fitted to out-of-frame rearrangements, and the results were checked against IGoR. Hypergeometric tests were used in a later analysis to score TCR-TCR, TCR-HLA and TCR-CMV co-occurrence, with a repertoire-size bias correction applied to the TCR pairs. A later analysis estimated false discovery rates by permuting HLA or CMV assignments 20 times. A later analysis grouped co-occurring TCRs with DBSCAN, adding TCRdist sequence similarity when clustering within HLA-allele-positive subsets. For co-occurrence clustering, repertoires with fewer than 30,000 or more than 120,000 public chains were excluded, along with 5 or 6 repertoires with anomalous nucleotide sharing. The source is immuneACCESS, and TCRdb retained only in-frame sequences with V and J called. Part of the clones is not carried over; for the studies checked, unresolved V genes explain less than half of this, and the remainder is unexplained. V and J calls and clone size are given by that table; D and trimming were obtained from the DNA. The sample table shows 95,000 to 150,000 clones, and over 9.5% are seen once. The biggest ten clones account for 4.5% to 5% of the sample.

The cohort was made up of roughly 670 healthy bone marrow donors. At the time of sampling, all cohort members were nominally healthy, though unrecorded immune exposures were likely present. The donor tested CMV seropositive, placing the donor among the 250 to 350 seropositive members of the cohort. Each donor provided a peripheral blood sample, and peripheral blood mononuclear cells were used for TCR beta sequencing. The Qiagen DNeasy Blood Extraction Kit was used to extract genomic DNA from the blood cell samples. The sample was PBMCs. The sequence came from a woman younger than 30 in good health and CMV-seropositive.

Here is the DNA: TGCGCCAGCAGGCCCGGGGTCTTTAACAATGAGCAGTTCTTC. The resulting protein is CASRPGVFNNEQFF. The chain was built from TRBV5-1 and TRBJ2-1, with TRBD2 as a weak D call on 5 bases. V and J lose 5 bases and 5 bases, and a span of 14 bases separates them. The CDR3, from cysteine to phenylalanine, totals 14 residues. The sequence is cut down to CDR3 DNA, 42 bases in frame from base 1. According to the germline V gene, CDR1 reads SGHRS and CDR2 reads YFSETQ.